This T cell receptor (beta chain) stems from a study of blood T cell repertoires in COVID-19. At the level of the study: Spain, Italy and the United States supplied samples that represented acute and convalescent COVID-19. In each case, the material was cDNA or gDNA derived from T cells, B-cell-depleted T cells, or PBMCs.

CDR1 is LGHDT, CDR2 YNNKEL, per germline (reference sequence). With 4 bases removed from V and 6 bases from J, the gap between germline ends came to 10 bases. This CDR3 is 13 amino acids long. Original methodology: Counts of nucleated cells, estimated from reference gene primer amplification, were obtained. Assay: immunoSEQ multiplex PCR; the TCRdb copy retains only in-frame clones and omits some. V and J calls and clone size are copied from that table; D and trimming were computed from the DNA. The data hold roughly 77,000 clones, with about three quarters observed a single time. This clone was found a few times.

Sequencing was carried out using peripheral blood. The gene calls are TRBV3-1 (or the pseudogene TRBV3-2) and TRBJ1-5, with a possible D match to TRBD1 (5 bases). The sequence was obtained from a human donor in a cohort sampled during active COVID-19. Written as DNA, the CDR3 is TGTGCCAGCAGCCGAGGTGGGGCTCAGCCCCAGCATTTT. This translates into CASSRGGAQPQHF.